The 19 T cell receptor beta chains below were found in one sample sequenced in a study of beta chain features in type 1 diabetes. Investigators reverse transcribed all isolated RNA, so they sequenced expressed TCRB transcripts. Sequencing was performed with immunoSEQ multiplex PCR; in TCRdb, only in-frame clones are kept and a portion is missing. The sample comprises around 19,000 clones, 40% to 60% of which are singletons, and about 0.45% rests with the top ten. Sample: stem cell memory CD4+ T cells from blood. The receptors were sampled from a man aged 18 to 29 in good health.

The chain combines TRBV5-1 with TRBJ2-5, with 9 bases aligning to TRBD1. CDR3 size: 14 residues. Per the germline V gene, CDR1 is SGHRS and CDR2 is YFSETQ. V gave up 4 bases and J gave up 1 base; unmatched junction bases: 2. In DNA, the CDR3 is TGCGCCAGCAGCGAACAGGGGGCCCAAGAGACCCAGTACTTC. This encodes CASSEQGAQETQYF.

This clone has more than one count but fewer than ten. The rearrangement joins TRBV5-1 to TRBJ2-3, with TRBD2 as a possible D gene (5 bases). Germline assignment: CDR1 SGHRS and CDR2 YFSETQ. The ends were cut back, 6 bases at V and 6 bases at J, with 17 bases in the middle. The CDR3 runs to 14 residues. The chain's CDR3 is CASTGGLLQDTQYF. The CDR3 DNA sequence: TGCGCCAGCACCGGAGGACTGTTACAGGATACGCAGTATTTT.

This chain links TRBV18 with TRBJ1-1; 9 bases are shared with TRBD1. Germline V lookup: CDR1 KGHSH, CDR2 LQKENI. J lost 0 bases, V lost 3 bases, and 5 bases had no gene match. The length of the CDR3 is 16 residues. The CDR3 nucleotides read TGTGCCAGCTCACCGACAGGGGGGATATTGAACACTGAAGCTTTCTTT. Protein sequence: CASSPTGGILNTEAFF.

V gene TRBV5-4 combines with J gene TRBJ1-6; 10 nucleotides align to TRBD1. Unmatched junction bases numbered 6, after V lost 5 bases and J lost 10 bases. This CDR3 is 14 amino acids long. The germline V gene encodes CDR1 SGHNT and CDR2 YYREEE (reference sequence). In DNA form, the CDR3 reads TGTGCCAGCAGACGACAGGGGGCGGAATCACCCCTCCACTTT. This sequence encodes CASRRQGAESPLHF.

This clone was detected only a few times. The rearrangement links TRBV28 to TRBJ1-3; 7 bases agree with TRBD1. Losses at the gene ends were 6 bases for V and 3 bases for J; bases not matched to a gene: 5. Germline CDR1 and CDR2: MDHEN and SYDVKM. There are 14 residues in the CDR3. The CDR3 loop is CASRPTGSGNTIYF. CDR3 bases: TGTGCCAGCAGGCCGACAGGGAGTGGAAACACCATATATTTT.

The V and J genes are TRBV5-1 and TRBJ2-1; D gene ambiguous. The CDR3 totals 14 residues. Per the germline V gene, CDR1 is SGHRS and CDR2 is YFSETQ. With 3 bases removed from V and 0 bases from J, the gap between germline ends came to 7 bases. CDR3 DNA: TGCGCCAGCAGCTCCCCAGGCTCCTACAATGAGCAGTTCTTC. This gives the protein CASSSPGSYNEQFF.

This chain links TRBV5-1 with TRBJ2-7, with D possibly being TRBD1 (6 bases). CDR3 length: 15 residues. Per germline, CDR1 SGHRS and CDR2 YFSETQ. The V end was cut by 4 bases, the J end by 0 bases, with 14 bases between. In DNA form, the CDR3 reads TGCGCCAGCAGCGCCACCGGGACACCCTCCTACGAGCAGTACTTC. Translation gives CASSATGTPSYEQYF.

The chain recombines TRBV7-9 with TRBJ2-1, with TRBD2 matching 13 bases. The CDR3 has 16 residues. Germline CDR1 SEHNR, CDR2 FQNEAQ (reference sequence). V shed 3 bases, J shed 7 bases, and the junction held 6 bases outside the gene matches. CDR3 bases: TGTGCCAGCAGCTTTTGGACTAGCGGGAGTTGGAATGAGCAGTTCTTC. Protein sequence: CASSFWTSGSWNEQFF.

Only a few counts were recorded for this clone. The V gene is TRBV7-3, the J gene TRBJ2-3; tentatively, D is TRBD2 (5 bases). The CDR3 covers 15 residues. V was trimmed by 4 bases and J by 1 base, leaving 12 bases between them. CDR1 SGHTA and CDR2 FQGTGA come from the germline V gene. The CDR3 DNA follows: TGTGCCAGCAGCTCAAAATACGGGGGCACAGATACGCAGTATTTT. Its protein is CASSSKYGGTDTQYF.

Only a few counts were recorded for this clone. The chain has TRBV6-5 and TRBJ2-2, with a possible D match to TRBD1 (6 bases). This CDR3 is built from 13 residues. The germline V gene encodes CDR1 MNHEY and CDR2 SVGAGI. V dropped 6 bases and J dropped 4 bases, with 9 bases sitting between them. The chain's CDR3 is CASRQGRTGELFF. The CDR3 DNA sequence: TGTGCCAGCAGACAGGGCCGCACCGGGGAGCTGTTTTTT.

The rearrangement links TRBV29-1 to TRBJ2-7, with 7 bases lining up with TRBD1. V lost 6 bases and J lost 4; bases outside the gene matches: 6. CDR1 and CDR2 (germline): SQVTM, ANQGSEA. The length of the CDR3 is 12 residues. As DNA, the CDR3 is TGCAGCGTAACTCCACAGGGGTACGAGCAGTACTTC. As protein: CSVTPQGYEQYF.

This clone was seen once. This chain connects TRBV6-1 to TRBJ2-1; 9 nucleotides match TRBD1. Germline CDR1 reads MNHNS; CDR2 reads SASEGT. CDR3 length: 15 amino acids. V lost 1 base, J lost 3 bases, and 1 base stayed unmatched. This chain's CDR3 is CASSEETGGYNEQFF. The CDR3, as DNA: TGTGCCAGCAGTGAAGAGACAGGGGGCTACAATGAGCAGTTCTTC.

The CDR3: CASSVGETDRGTEAFF. The CDR3 nucleotides read TGTGCCAGCAGCGTAGGGGAGACAGACAGGGGCACTGAAGCTTTCTTT. This chain connects TRBV9 to TRBJ1-1; 8 bases line up with TRBD1. CDR1 is SGDLS, CDR2 YYNGEE, per germline. The CDR3 spans 16 residues. Germline trimming cut 0 bases from V and 4 bases from J; bases unmatched to any gene: 8.

The table lists this clone with a few counts. The chain couples TRBV4-1 to TRBJ1-2; unclear D gene. Germline V lookup: CDR1 MGHRA, CDR2 YSYEKL. V was shortened by 4 bases and J by 4 bases, with 13 bases between the two germline ends. CDR3 length: 14 amino acids. CDR3 residues: CASSPAGVPYGYTF. Here the CDR3 DNA reads TGCGCCAGCAGCCCAGCGGGAGTCCCCTATGGCTACACCTTC.

J is TRBJ1-2 and V is TRBV7-9, with TRBD1 matching 8 bases. Germline trimming cut 2 bases from V and 6 bases from J; bases unmatched to any gene: 5. The germline V gene encodes CDR1 SEHNR and CDR2 FQNEAQ (reference sequence). The CDR3 has 14 residues. The CDR3 region is CASSLWTGKDGYTF. In DNA form, the CDR3 reads TGTGCCAGCAGCTTATGGACAGGGAAGGATGGCTACACCTTC. The full variable domain, completed using reference TRBV7-9 and TRBJ1-2, is DTGVSQNPRHKITKRGQNVTFRCDPISEHNRLYWYRQTLGQGPEFLTYFQNEAQLEKSRLLSDRFSAERPKGSFSTLEIQRTEQGDSAMYLCASSLWTGKDGYTFGSGTRLTVV.

The chain is built from TRBV6-1 and TRBJ1-2; 7 bases align to TRBD1. V lost 0 bases to trimming and J lost 4 bases; unmatched junction nucleotides: 2. Germline-derived CDR1 and CDR2 are MNHNS and SASEGT. This CDR3 comprises 14 residues. The CDR3 region has the DNA TGTGCCAGCAGTGAAGCGACAGGGCCCTATGGCTACACCTTC. This translates into CASSEATGPYGYTF.

The chain links TRBV6-1 to TRBJ2-5, with D possibly being TRBD1 (6 bases). Between the trimmed V and J ends, which lost 4 bases and 2 bases, there was a span of 11 bases. Germline loops: CDR1 MNHNS, CDR2 SASEGT. The length of the CDR3 is 14 residues. CDR3 bases: TGTGCCAGCAGTGGACAGGTAGTACAAGAGACCCAGTACTTC. Translated: CASSGQVVQETQYF.

This clone turned up a few times. V and J are TRBV7-9 and TRBJ2-3, with D possibly matching TRBD1 (6 bases). The CDR3 extends over 17 amino acids. The ends were cut back, 0 bases at V and 0 bases at J, with 13 bases in the middle. CDR1 and CDR2 (germline): SEHNR, FQNEAQ (reference sequence). The CDR3 spells CASSLATGLPSTDTQYF. Here the CDR3 DNA reads TGTGCCAGCAGCTTAGCGACAGGTCTACCTAGCACAGATACGCAGTATTTT.

The chain is built from TRBV29-1 and TRBJ1-1; the match to TRBD1 covers 8 bases. The CDR3 is 14 residues long. Germline-derived CDR1 and CDR2 are SQVTM and ANQGSEA. The trim removed 4 bases at V and 3 bases at J, leaving 7 bases unmatched. For the CDR3, the DNA is TGCAGCGTTGCTCAGGGGGCCGGCTACACTGAAGCTTTCTTT. It codes for CSVAQGAGYTEAFF. The full variable domain, completed using reference TRBV29-1 and TRBJ1-1, is SAVISQKPSRDICQRGTSLTIQCQVDSQVTMMFWYRQQPGQSLTLIATANQGSEATYESGFVIDKFPISRPNLTFSTLTVSNMSPEDSSIYLCSVAQGAGYTEAFFGQGTRLTVV.